Detailed here is one T cell receptor beta chain. The data belong to a study of cytomegalovirus exposure and HLA in healthy donors. The V end lost 5 bases, the J end lost 4 bases, and 15 bases lay between the germline ends. The CDR3 spans 14 residues. CDR1 is SGHAT, CDR2 FQNNGV, per germline. Healthy bone marrow donors formed the donor group. PCR amplification relied on 60 Vbeta primers (plus 13 Jbeta primers). The protocol was immunoSEQ multiplex PCR, while the TCRdb copy is restricted to in-frame clones and leaves out a portion. This table has about 160,000 clones, 86% appearing once. The V call is TRBV11-2, the J call TRBJ2-7; the D gene is possibly TRBD1 (6 bases). The sequencing input was PBMCs. The clonotype comes from a woman aged 18 to 35 in good health and CMV-seronegative. CDR3 sequence reads: CASSPIRDIYEQYF. CDR3 bases: TGTGCCAGCAGCCCAATCCGGGACATTTACGAGCAGTACTTC.